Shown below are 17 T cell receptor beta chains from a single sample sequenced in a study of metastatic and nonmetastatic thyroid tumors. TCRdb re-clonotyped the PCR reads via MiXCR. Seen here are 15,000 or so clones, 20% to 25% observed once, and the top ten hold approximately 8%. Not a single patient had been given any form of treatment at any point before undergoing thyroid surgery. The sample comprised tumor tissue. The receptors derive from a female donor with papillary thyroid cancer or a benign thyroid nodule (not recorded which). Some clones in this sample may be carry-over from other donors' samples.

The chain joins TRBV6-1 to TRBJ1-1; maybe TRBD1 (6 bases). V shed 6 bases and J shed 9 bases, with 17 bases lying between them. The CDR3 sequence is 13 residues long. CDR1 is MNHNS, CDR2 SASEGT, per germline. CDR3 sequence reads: CASRVGQRGKAFF. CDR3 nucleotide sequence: TGTGCCAGCAGAGTAGGACAGAGGGGCAAAGCTTTCTTT.

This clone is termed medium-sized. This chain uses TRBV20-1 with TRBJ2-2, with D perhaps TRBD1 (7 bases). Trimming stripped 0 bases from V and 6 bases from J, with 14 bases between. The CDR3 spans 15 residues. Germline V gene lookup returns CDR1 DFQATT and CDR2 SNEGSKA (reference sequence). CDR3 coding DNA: TGCAGTGCTAGAGAAAGGGGGCGGGGCGCCGGGGAGCTGTTTTTT. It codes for CSARERGRGAGELFF.

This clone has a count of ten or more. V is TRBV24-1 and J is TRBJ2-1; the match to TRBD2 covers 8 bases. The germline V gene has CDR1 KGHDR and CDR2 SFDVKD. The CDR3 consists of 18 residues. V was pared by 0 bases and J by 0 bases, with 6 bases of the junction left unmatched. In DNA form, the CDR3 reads TGTGCCACCAGTGATTTGGGATCGGCGGGAGGCTCCTACAATGAGCAGTTCTTC. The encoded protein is CATSDLGSAGGSYNEQFF.

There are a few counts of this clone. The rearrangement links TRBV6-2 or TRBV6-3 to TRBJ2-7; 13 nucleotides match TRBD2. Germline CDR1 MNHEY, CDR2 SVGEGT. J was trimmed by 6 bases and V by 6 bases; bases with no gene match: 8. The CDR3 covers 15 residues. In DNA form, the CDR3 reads TGTGCCAGCAGCCAGAGACTAGCGGGAGGAGGCGAGCAGTACTTC. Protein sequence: CASSQRLAGGGEQYF.

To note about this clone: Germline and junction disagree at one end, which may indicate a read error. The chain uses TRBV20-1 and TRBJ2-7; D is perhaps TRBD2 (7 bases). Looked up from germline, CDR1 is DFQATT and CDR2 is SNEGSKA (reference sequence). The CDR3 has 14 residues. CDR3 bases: TGCAGTGCTCGATGGGGGGGCGAGGCGGCCGAGCATTACTTC. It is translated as CSARWGGEAAEHYF.

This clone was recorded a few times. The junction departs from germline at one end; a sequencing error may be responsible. The CDR3 sequence: CASISGDTQYF. Written as DNA, the CDR3 is TGTGCCAGCATCTCCGGAGATACGCAGTACTTT. The chain has TRBV7-6 and TRBJ2-3; D not certain. The CDR3 loop spans 11 amino acids. Germline CDR1 is SGHVS and CDR2 is FNYEAQ. Supplemented by reference TRBV7-6 and TRBJ2-3, the full variable domain reads GAGVSQSPRYKVTKRGQDVALRCDPISGHVSLYWYRQALGQGPEFLTYFNYEAQQDKSGLPNDRFSAERPEGSISTLTIQRTEQRDSAMYRCASISGDTQYFGPGTRLTVL.

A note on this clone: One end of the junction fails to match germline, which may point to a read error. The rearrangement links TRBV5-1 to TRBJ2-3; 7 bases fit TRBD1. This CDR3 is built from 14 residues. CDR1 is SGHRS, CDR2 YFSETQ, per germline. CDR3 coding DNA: TGCTCCAGCAGAGGGACAGAGTTCTCTGATACGCAGTATTTT. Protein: CSSRGTEFSDTQYF.

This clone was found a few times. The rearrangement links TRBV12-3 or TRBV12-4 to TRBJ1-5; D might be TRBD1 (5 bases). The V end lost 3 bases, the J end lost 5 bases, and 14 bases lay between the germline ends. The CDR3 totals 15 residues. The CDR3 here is CASSFMTVLDQPQHF. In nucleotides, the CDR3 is TGTGCCAGCAGTTTCATGACAGTGCTAGATCAGCCCCAGCATTTT.

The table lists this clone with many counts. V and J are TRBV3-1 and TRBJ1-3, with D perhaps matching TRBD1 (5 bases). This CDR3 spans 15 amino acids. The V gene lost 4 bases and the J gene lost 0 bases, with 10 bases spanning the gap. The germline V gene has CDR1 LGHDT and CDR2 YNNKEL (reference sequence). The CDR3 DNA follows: TGTGCCAGCAGCCGACGGGGGGACTCTGGAAACACCATATATTTT. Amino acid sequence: CASSRRGDSGNTIYF.

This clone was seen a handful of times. The DNA for the CDR3 is TGTGCCAGCAGCTACAGCACAGATACGCAGTATTTT. Its translation: CASSYSTDTQYF. The V and J genes are TRBV3-1 and TRBJ2-3; D gene uncertain. Trimming pared 5 bases from V and 0 bases from J, leaving 3 bases between. This CDR3 has 12 amino acids. In germline, CDR1 is LGHDT, CDR2 YNNKEL (reference sequence).

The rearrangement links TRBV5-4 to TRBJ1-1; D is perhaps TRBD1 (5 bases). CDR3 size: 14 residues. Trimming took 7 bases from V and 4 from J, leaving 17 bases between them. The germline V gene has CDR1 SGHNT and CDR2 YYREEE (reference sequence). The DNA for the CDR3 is TGTGCCAGCGGGGAGGGAGGGGCGGGCACTGAAGCTTTCTTT. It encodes CASGEGGAGTEAFF. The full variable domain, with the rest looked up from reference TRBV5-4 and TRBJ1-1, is ETGVTQSPTHLIKTRGQQVTLRCSSQSGHNTVSWYQQALGQGPQFIFQYYREEENGRGNFPPRFSGLQFPNYSSELNVNALELDDSALYLCASGEGGAGTEAFFGQGTRLTVV.

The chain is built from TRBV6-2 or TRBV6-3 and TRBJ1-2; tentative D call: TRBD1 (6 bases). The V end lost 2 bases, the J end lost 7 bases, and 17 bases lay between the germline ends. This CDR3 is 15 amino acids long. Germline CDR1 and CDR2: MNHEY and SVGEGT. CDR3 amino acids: CASSYGGPGRCGYTF. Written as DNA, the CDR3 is TGTGCCAGCAGTTACGGGGGGCCCGGTAGGTGTGGCTACACCTTC.

This CDR3 is CASSPPMVGGETQYF. CDR3 coding DNA: TGTGCCAGCAGTCCCCCCATGGTCGGGGGAGAGACCCAGTACTTC. This chain uses TRBV12-3 or TRBV12-4 with TRBJ2-5; D possibly corresponds to TRBD2 (6 bases). The CDR3 covers 15 residues. Deletions cut 5 bases from V and 4 bases from J, with 17 bases between.

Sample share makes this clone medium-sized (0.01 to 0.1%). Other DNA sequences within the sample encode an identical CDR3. DNA for the CDR3: TGCGCCAGCAGCTTGGACCCCAGCCCTGGGGCCAACGTCCTGACTTTC. Translated, it gives CASSLDPSPGANVLTF. The chain joins TRBV5-1 to TRBJ2-6; D not resolved. The CDR3 contains 16 residues. CDR1 and CDR2 (germline): SGHRS, YFSETQ. V was pared by 0 bases and J by 2 bases, with 9 bases between.

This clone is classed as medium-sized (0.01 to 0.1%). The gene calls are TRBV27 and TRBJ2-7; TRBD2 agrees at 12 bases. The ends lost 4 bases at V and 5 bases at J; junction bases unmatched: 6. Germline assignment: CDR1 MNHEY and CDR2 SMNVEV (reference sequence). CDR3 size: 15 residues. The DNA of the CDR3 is TGTGCCAGCAGTTCCCCGACTAGCGGGAGAAACGAGCAGTACTTC. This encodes CASSSPTSGRNEQYF.

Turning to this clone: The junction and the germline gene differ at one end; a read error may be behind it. The CDR3 sequence: CSAKSGVKNTRELFF. DNA for the CDR3: TGCAGTGCTAAATCGGGAGTAAAGAACACCAGGGAGCTGTTTTTT. The V gene is TRBV20-1, the J gene TRBJ2-2; TRBD2 might be the D (6 bases). The CDR3 extends over 15 amino acids. Germline-derived CDR1 and CDR2 are DFQATT and SNEGSKA (reference sequence).

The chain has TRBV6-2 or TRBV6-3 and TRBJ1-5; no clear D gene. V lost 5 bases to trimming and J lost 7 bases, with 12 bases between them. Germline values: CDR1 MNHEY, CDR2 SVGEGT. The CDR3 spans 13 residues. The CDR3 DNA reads TGTGCCAGCAGTCCGTGGAGAGGCCAGCCCCAGCATTTT. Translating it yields CASSPWRGQPQHF.